This TCR beta chain was observed in a study of Ad26.COV2.S vaccination and SARS-CoV-2 variants (dated by TCRdb to 2020 to 2023). A note on the overall study: Donors in the vaccine arm were drawn from COV1001, a phase I-IIa trial of Ad26.COV2.S in healthy adults that was multicentre, randomized, double-blind and placebo-controlled. Ad26.COV2.S was given intramuscularly at 5x10^10 or 1x10^11 viral particles, as a single shot or as two shots 56 days apart. TCRbeta repertoire sequencing was used to assess the specificity and breadth of SARS-CoV-2-reactive T cell receptors after Ad26.COV2.S vaccination. A total of 32 samples were included in the TCR-sequenced set, comprising some 20 Ad26.COV2.S vaccine recipients, 5 placebo recipients and 8 SARS-CoV-2 convalescent individuals. Trial participants were randomized into five groups of five: low-dose or high-dose Ad26.COV2.S given once or twice, or placebo on both occasions. Investigators did not know the trial group allocation while performing experiments and assessing outcomes. Summary of the overall study and its limitations: Vaccine and placebo recipients had comparable non-spike TCR breadth, which fits with the vaccine containing only spike. Compared with placebo recipients, Ad26.COV2.S recipients showed higher spike-specific TCR breadth (P = 0.0014). Substantial breadth of spike-specific CD8+ and CD4+ T cell responses was reported after vaccination. The study was not powered for comparison of responses between vaccine doses or regimens. The authors noted that total T cell responses may have been underestimated by the TCR breadth and depth analyses.

TCRbeta CDR3 regions were sequenced with the immunoSEQ Assay. After extraction, genomic DNA underwent amplification by bias-controlled multiplex PCR, followed by high-throughput sequencing. From the authors' description of their analysis: To quantify the absolute abundance of every unique TCRbeta CDR3 region, sequences were collapsed and filtered. T cell fraction was estimated by normalizing TCRbeta template counts to usable DNA, with usable DNA measured through amplification of reference genes found in all nucleated cells. Repertoire TCRs were annotated as SARS-CoV-2-specific by exact matching of V gene, CDR3 amino acid sequence and J gene to a known reactive TCR set. The reference SARS-CoV-2 TCR set was obtained from MIRA and was filtered for enrichment in COVID-19-positive ImmuneCODE repertoires, whereby public or cross-reactive TCRs were removed. Using the MIRA antigens, annotated TCRs were further analysed by specific ORF or by position within an ORF. Depth was the summed frequency of annotated unique rearrangements, while breadth was defined as annotated unique rearrangements over total unique productive rearrangements. Two-sided Wilcoxon rank-sum tests were applied when comparing TCR breadth between groups. The clones in this table, taken by TCRdb from immuneACCESS, are in-frame only. Not every clone is retained; where verified, under half of the shortfall comes from an unresolved V gene, and the cause of the rest is unknown. That table gives V, J and clone size, and the DNA gave D and trimming. Within this sample are about 400,000 clones, with about four fifths of them counted one time only. The ten most abundant clones make up approximately 7% of the sample.

To note about this clone: The antigen this receptor binds is unknown. No quality values exist for individual bases; no much larger clone is one base distant.

The treatment or condition label on this specimen signifies: around 19 received Ad26.COV2.S at low or high dose, single or two shots; roughly five received placebo; per-sample allocation not given. Repertoires of vaccine and placebo recipients were sequenced from samples collected on day 63 after the first injection. In Cohort 1b, fewer than 30 adults aged 18-55 years were enrolled at a single site in Boston, USA, between 29 July and 7 August 2020. Ad26.COV2.S was a replication-incompetent adenovirus type 26 vector expressing a prefusion-stabilized SARS-CoV-2 spike protein from the original Wuhan strain. The TCR comes from a person aged 18-60 years who received the Ad26.COV2.S COVID-19 vaccine or a placebo. The sample consisted of peripheral blood, taken in a trial of Ad26.COV2.S vaccine versus placebo.

The sequenced DNA: TGTGCCAGCAGCTTGTTTGGACTAGCGGCTAGCTCCTACAATGAGCAGTTCTTC. Its protein reads: CASSLFGLAASSYNEQFF. The sequence links TRBV5-6 to TRBJ2-1, with 10 central nucleotides matching TRBD2. Reading from cysteine to phenylalanine, the CDR3 counts 18 amino acids. The sequence is cut down to CDR3 DNA, 54 bases in frame from base 1. CDR1 and CDR2 (SGHDT, YYEEEE) derive from the germline V gene. V and J are trimmed by 1 base and 0 bases, and the gene matches miss 7 bases of the junction.